This section outlines one T cell receptor beta chain sequence together with its context. This specimen comes from a study of Ad26.COV2.S vaccination and SARS-CoV-2 variants. About the research overall: Intramuscularly, Ad26.COV2.S was given either once or twice, 56 days apart.

The treatment denotes: some 20 received Ad26.COV2.S at low or high dose, single or two shots; 5 received placebo; per-sample allocation not given. Day 63 after the first vaccine or placebo injection was the time point for sampling. It was Wuhan-strain SARS-CoV-2 spike that the Ad26 vaccine vector expressed. CDR1 and CDR2 (germline): SGHVS, FNYEAQ. Trimming removed 5 bases at V and 2 bases at J, with 18 bases between. The CDR3 loop spans 16 amino acids. This table comes from immunoSEQ multiplex PCR, and its TCRdb copy is limited to in-frame clones, with some not included. The table records over 400,000 clones, roughly 91% of them present only once.

Sample: peripheral blood, taken in a trial of Ad26.COV2.S vaccine versus placebo. The clonotype originates from a person between 18 and 65 years old who received the Ad26.COV2.S COVID-19 vaccine or a placebo. The gene calls are TRBV7-6 and TRBJ2-5; TRBD1 might be the D (6 bases). CDR3 in DNA: TGTGCCAGCAGCCCCGTTCGATCGGGACATCAAGAGACCCAGTACTTC. Translated: CASSPVRSGHQETQYF.